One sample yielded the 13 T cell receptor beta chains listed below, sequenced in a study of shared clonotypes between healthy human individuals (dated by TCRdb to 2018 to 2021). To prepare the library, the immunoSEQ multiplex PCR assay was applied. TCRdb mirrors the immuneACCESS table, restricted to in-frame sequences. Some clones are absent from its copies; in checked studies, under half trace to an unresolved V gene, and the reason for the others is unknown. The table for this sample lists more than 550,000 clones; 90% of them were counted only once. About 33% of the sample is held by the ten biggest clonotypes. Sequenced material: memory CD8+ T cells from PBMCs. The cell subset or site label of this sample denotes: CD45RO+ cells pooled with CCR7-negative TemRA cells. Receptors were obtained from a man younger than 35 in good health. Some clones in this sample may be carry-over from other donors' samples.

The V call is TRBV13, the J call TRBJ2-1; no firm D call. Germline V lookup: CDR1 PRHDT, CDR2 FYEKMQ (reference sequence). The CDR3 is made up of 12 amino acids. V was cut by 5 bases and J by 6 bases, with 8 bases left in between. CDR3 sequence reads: CASSTETNEQFF. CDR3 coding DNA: TGTGCCAGCAGCACCGAGACCAATGAGCAGTTCTTC.

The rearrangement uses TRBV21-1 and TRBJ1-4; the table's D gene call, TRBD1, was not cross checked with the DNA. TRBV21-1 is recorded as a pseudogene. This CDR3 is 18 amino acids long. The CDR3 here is CASSEIGTQAPFNEKLFF. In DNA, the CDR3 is TGTGCCAGCAGCGAGATAGGGACACAGGCCCCGTTTAATGAAAAACTGTTTTTT.

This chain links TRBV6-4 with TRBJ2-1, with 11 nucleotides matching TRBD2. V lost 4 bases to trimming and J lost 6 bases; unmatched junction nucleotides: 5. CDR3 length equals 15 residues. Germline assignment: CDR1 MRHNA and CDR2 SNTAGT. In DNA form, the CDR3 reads TGTGCCAGCAGTGCGGGACTAGCGGAGACCAATGAGCAGTTCTTC. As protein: CASSAGLAETNEQFF.

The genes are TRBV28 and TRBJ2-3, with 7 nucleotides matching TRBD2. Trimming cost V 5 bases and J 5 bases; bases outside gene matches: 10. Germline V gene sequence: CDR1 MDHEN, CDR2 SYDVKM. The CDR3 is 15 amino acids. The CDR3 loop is CASSLYGVAGDTQYF. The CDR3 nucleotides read TGTGCCAGCAGTCTTTACGGGGTAGCGGGAGATACGCAGTATTTT.

CDR3 region: CASSSHEGKNYNEQFF. DNA of the CDR3: TGTGCCAGCAGTTCCCACGAGGGGAAAAACTACAATGAGCAGTTCTTC. The rearrangement uses TRBV6-6 and TRBJ2-1; D is perhaps TRBD1 or TRBD2 (5 bases each). Germline V gives CDR1 MNHNY, CDR2 SVGAGI (reference sequence). The CDR3 totals 16 residues. V lost 4 bases to trimming and J lost 3 bases, with 16 bases between them.

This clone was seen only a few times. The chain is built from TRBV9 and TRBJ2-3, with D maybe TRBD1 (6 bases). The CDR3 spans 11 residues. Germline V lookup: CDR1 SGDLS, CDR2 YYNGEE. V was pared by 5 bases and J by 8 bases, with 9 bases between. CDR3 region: CASSEQGTQYF. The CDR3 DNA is TGTGCCAGCAGTGAACAGGGTACGCAGTATTTT.

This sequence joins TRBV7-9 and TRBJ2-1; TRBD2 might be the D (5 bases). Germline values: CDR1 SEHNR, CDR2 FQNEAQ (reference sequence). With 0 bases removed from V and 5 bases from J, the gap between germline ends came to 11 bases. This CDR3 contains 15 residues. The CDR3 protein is CASSLAGVGDNEQFF. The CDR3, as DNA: TGTGCCAGCAGCTTAGCGGGAGTCGGCGACAATGAGCAGTTCTTC.

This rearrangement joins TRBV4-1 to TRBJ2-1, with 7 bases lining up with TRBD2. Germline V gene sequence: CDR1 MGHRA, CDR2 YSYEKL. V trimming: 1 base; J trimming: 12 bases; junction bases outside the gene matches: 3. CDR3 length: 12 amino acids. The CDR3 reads CASSQGEGGQFF. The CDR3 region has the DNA TGCGCCAGCAGCCAAGGGGAGGGTGGGCAGTTCTTC.

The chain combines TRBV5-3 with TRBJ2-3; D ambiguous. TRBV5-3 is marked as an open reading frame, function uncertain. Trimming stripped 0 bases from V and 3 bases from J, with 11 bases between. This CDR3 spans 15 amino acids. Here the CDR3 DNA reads TGTGCCAGAAGCTTGGTTGACCGATCGACAGATACGCAGTATTTT. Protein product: CARSLVDRSTDTQYF.

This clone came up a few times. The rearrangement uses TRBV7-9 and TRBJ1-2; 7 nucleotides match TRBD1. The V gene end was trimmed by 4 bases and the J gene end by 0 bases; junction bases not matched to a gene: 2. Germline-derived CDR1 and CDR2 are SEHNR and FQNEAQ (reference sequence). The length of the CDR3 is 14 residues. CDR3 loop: CASSSGQTNYGYTF. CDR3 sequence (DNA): TGTGCCAGCAGCTCGGGACAGACTAACTATGGCTACACCTTC. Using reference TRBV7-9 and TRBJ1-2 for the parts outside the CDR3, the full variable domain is DTGVSQNPRHKITKRGQNVTFRCDPISEHNRLYWYRQTLGQGPEFLTYFQNEAQLEKSRLLSDRFSAERPKGSFSTLEIQRTEQGDSAMYLCASSSGQTNYGYTFGSGTRLTVV.

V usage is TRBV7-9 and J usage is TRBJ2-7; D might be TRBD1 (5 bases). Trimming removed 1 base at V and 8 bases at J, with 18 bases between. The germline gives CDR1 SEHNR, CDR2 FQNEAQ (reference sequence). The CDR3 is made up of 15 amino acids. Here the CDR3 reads CASSLEVGPRAQQYF. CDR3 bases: TGTGCCAGCAGCTTAGAGGTTGGTCCCAGGGCGCAGCAGTACTTC.

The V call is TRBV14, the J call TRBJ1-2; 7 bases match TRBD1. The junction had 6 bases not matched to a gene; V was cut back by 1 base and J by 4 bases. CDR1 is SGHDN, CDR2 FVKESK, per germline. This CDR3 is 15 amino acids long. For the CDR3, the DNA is TGTGCCAGCAGCCAAGTTGGGGACAGCTTCTATGGCTACACCTTC. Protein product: CASSQVGDSFYGYTF. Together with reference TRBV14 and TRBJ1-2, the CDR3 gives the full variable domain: EAGVTQFPSHSVIEKGQTVTLRCDPISGHDNLYWYRRVMGKEIKFLLHFVKESKQDESGMPNNRFLAERTGGTYSTLKVQPAELEDSGVYFCASSQVGDSFYGYTFGSGTRLTVV.

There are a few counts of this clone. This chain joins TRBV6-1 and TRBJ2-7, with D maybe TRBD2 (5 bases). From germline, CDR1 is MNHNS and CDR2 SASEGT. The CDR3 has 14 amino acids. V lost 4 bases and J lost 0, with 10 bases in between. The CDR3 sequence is CASSGRGISYEQYF. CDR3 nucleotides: TGTGCCAGCAGTGGCCGGGGAATCTCCTACGAGCAGTACTTC.